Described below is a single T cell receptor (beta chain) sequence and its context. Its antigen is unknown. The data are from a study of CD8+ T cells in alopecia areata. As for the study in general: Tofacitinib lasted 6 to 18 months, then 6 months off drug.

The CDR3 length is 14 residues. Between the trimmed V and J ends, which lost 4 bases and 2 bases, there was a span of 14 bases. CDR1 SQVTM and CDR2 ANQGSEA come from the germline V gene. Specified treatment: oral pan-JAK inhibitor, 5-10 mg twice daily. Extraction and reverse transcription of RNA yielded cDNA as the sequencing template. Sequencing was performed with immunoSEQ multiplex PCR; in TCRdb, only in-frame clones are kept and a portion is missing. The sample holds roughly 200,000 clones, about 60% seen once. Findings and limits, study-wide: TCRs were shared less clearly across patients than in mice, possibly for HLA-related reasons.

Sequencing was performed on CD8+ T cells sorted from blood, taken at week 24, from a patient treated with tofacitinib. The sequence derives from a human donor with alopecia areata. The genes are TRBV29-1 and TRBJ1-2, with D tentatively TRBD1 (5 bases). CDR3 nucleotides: TGCAGCGTTGCAACCACAGGCTCCAACTATGGCTACACCTTC. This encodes CSVATTGSNYGYTF.